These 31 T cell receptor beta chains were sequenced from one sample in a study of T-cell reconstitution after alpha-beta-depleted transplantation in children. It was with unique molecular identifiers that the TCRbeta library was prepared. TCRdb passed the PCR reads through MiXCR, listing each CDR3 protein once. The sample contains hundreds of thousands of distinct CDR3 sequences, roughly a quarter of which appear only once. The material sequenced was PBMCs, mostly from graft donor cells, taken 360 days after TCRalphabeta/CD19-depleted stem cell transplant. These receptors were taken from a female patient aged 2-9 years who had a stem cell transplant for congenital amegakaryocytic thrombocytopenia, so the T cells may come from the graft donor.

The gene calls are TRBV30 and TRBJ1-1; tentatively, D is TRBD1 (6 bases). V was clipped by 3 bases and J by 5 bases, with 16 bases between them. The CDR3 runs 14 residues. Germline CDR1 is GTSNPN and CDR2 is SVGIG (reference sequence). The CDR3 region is CAWSFRTGLTEAFF. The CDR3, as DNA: TGTGCCTGGAGCTTCCGAACAGGGTTGACTGAAGCTTTCTTT.

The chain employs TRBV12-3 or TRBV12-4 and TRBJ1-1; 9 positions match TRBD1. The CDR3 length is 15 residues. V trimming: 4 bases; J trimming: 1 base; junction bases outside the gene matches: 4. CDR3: CASSSGGQGNTEAFF. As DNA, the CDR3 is TGTGCCAGCAGTTCGGGGGGACAGGGGAACACTGAAGCTTTCTTT.

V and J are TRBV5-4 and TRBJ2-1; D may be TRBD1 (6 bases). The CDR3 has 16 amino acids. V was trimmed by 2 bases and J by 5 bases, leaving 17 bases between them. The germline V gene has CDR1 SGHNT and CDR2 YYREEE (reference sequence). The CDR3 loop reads CASSFKAGTPNNEQFF. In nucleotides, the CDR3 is TGTGCCAGCAGCTTTAAGGCCGGGACACCAAACAATGAGCAGTTCTTC.

The CDR3 DNA sequence: TGTGCCAGCACGCTTTCGCTTGGAAACACCATATATTTT. This gives the protein CASTLSLGNTIYF. V usage is TRBV7-9 and J usage is TRBJ1-3, with D uncertain. Trimming took off 7 bases at V and 3 bases at J, with 10 bases between the two ends. Germline CDR1 SEHNR, CDR2 FQNEAQ (reference sequence). The CDR3 runs 13 residues.

The CDR3 reads CSARDAFPTMNTEAFF. CDR3 in DNA: TGCAGTGCTAGAGATGCGTTTCCGACCATGAACACTGAAGCTTTCTTT. The rearrangement links TRBV20-1 to TRBJ1-1; D is undetermined. The CDR3 length is 16 residues. Germline V CDR1 and CDR2: DFQATT, SNEGSKA (reference sequence). V was trimmed by 0 bases and J by 0 bases, leaving 14 bases between them.

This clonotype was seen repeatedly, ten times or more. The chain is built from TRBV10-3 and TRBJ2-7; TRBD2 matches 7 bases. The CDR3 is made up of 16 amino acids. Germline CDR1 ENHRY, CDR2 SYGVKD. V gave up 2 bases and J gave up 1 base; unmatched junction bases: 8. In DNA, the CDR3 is TGTGCCATCAGTGAGATTAGGTCTAGCGGTTCCTACGAGCAGTACTTC. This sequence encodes CAISEIRSSGSYEQYF.

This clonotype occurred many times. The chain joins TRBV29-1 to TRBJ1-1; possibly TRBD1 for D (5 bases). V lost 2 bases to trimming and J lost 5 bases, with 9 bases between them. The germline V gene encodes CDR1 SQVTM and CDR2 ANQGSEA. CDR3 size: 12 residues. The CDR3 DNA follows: TGCAGCGTTGAACGGGGCACGACTGAAGCTTTCTTT. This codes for CSVERGTTEAFF.

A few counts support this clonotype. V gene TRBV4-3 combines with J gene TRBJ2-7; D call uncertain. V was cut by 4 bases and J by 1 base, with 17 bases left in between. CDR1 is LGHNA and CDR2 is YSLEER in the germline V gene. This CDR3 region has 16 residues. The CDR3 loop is CASSLEARIQSYEQYF. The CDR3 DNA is TGCGCCAGCAGCCTAGAGGCACGAATCCAATCCTACGAGCAGTACTTC.

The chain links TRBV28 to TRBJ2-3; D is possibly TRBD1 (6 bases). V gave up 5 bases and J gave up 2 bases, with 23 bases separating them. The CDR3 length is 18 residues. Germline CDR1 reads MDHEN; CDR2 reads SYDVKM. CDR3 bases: TGTGCCAGCAGTACTAGGGGCAGGACAGACCTCTACACAGATACGCAGTATTTT. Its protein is CASSTRGRTDLYTDTQYF.

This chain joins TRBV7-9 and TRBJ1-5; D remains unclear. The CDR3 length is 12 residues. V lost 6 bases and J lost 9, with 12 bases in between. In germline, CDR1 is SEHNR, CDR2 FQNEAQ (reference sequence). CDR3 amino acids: CASSNRGGPQHF. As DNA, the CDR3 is TGTGCCAGCAGTAACCGAGGTGGGCCCCAGCATTTT.

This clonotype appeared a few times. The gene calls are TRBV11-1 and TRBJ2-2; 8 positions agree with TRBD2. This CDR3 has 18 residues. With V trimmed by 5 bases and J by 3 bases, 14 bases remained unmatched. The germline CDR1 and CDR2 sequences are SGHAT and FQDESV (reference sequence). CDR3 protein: CASSPNRGGPGDTGELFF. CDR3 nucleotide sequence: TGTGCCAGCAGCCCAAACCGGGGGGGACCGGGAGACACCGGGGAGCTGTTTTTT.

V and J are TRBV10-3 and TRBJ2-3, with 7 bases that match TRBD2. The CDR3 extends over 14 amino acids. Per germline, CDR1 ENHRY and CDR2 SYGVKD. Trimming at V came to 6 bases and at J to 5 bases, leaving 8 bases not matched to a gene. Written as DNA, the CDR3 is TGTGCCATCAGGGCGGGAGTAGTTAGAGATACGCAGTATTTT. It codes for CAIRAGVVRDTQYF.

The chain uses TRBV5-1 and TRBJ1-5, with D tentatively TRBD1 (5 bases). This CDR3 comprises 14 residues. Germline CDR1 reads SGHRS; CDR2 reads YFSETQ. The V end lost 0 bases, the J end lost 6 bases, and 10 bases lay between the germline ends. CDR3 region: CASSLEGVGQPQHF. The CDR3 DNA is TGCGCCAGCAGCTTGGAAGGGGTCGGTCAGCCCCAGCATTTT.

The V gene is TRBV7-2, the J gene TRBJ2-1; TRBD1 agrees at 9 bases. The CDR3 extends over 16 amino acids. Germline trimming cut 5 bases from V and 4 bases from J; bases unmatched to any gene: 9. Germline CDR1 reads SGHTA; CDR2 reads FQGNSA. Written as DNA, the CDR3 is TGTGCCAGCAGCCACCCCCGGGACAGGGAATACAATGAGCAGTTCTTC. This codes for CASSHPRDREYNEQFF.

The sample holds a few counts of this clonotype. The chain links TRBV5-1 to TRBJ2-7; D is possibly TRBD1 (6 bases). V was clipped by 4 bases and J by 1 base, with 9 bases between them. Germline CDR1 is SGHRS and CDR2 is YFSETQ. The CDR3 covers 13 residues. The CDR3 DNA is TGCGCCAGCAGCGTGAGGGGGTCCTACGAGCAGTACTTC. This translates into CASSVRGSYEQYF.

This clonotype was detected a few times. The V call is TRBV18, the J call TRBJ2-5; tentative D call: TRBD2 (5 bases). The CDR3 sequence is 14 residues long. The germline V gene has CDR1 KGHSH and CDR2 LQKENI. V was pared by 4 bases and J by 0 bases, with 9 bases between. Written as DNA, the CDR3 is TGTGCCAGCTCACTTACTAGGTACCAAGAGACCCAGTACTTC. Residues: CASSLTRYQETQYF.

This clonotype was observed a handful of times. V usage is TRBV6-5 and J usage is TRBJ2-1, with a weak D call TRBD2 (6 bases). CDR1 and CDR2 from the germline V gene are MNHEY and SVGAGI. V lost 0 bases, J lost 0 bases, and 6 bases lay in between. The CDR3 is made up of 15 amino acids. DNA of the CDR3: TGTGCCAGCAGTTACTCCGGGAGCTCCTACAATGAGCAGTTCTTC. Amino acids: CASSYSGSSYNEQFF.

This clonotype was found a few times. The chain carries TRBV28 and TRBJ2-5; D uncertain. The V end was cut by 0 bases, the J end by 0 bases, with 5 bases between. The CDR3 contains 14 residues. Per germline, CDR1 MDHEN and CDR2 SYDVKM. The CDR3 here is CASSLWPYQETQYF. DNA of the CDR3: TGTGCCAGCAGTTTATGGCCGTACCAAGAGACCCAGTACTTC. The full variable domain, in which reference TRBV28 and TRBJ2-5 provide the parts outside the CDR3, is DVKVTQSSRYLVKRTGEKVFLECVQDMDHENMFWYRQDPGLGLRLIYFSYDVKMKEKGDIPEGYSVSREKKERFSLILESASTNQTSMYLCASSLWPYQETQYFGPGTRLLVL.

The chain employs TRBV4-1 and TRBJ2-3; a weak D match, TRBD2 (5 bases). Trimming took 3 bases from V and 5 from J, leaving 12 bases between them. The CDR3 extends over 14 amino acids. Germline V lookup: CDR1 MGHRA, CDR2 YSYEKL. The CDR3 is CASSQGDYIDTQYF. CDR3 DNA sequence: TGCGCCAGCAGCCAGGGCGACTATATAGATACGCAGTATTTT.

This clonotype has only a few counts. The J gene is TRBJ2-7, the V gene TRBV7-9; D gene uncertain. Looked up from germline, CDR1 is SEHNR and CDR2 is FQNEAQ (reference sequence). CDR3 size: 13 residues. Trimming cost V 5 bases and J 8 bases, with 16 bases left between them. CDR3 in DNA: TGTGCCAGCAGCCGGTCCGGAGAAAGAAAGCAGTACTTC. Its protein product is CASSRSGERKQYF.

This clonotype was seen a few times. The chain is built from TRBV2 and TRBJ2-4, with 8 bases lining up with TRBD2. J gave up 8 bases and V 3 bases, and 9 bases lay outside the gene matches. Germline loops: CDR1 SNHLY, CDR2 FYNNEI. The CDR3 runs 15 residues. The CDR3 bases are TGTGCCAGCAGTGAGTCGAGTAGCGGGACCCACATTCAGTACTTC. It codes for CASSESSSGTHIQYF.

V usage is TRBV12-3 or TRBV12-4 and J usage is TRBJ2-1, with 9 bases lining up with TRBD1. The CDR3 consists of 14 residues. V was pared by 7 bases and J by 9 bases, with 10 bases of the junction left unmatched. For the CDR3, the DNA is TGTGCCAGCAAATCCCCGGGACAGGGTCGTGAGCAGTTCTTC. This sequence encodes CASKSPGQGREQFF.

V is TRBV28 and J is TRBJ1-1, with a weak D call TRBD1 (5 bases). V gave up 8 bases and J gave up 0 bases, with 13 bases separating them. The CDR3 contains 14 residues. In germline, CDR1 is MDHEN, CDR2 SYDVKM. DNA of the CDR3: TGTGCCAGCGGACATCAGGGTCTGAACACTGAAGCTTTCTTT. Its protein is CASGHQGLNTEAFF. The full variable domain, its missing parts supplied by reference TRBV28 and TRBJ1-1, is DVKVTQSSRYLVKRTGEKVFLECVQDMDHENMFWYRQDPGLGLRLIYFSYDVKMKEKGDIPEGYSVSREKKERFSLILESASTNQTSMYLCASGHQGLNTEAFFGQGTRLTVV.

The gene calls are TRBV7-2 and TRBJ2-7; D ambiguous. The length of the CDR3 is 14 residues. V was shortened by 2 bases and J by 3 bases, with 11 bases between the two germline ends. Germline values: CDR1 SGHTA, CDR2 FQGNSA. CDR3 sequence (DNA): TGTGCCAGCAGCTTAAATGGCCCGATCTACGAGCAGTACTTC. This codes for CASSLNGPIYEQYF.

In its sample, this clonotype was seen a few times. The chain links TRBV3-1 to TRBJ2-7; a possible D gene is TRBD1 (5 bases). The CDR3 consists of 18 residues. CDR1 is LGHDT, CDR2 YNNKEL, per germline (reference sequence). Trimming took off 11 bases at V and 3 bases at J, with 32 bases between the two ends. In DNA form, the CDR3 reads TGTGCCTCCAGCCTGCACCCTCTTGCCGACAGACGGCGCTACGAGCAGTACTTC. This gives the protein CASSLHPLADRRRYEQYF.

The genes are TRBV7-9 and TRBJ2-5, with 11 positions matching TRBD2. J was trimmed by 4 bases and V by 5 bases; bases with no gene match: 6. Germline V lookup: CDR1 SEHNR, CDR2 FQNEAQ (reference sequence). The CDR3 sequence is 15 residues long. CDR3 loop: CASSTPGTSGETQYF. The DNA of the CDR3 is TGTGCCAGCAGCACCCCCGGGACTAGCGGAGAGACCCAGTACTTC.

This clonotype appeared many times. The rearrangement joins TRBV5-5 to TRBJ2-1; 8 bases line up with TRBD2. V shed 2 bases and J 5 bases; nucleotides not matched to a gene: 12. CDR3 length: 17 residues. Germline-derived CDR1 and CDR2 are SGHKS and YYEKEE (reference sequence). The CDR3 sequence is CASSFRFVGGANNEQFF. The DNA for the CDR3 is TGTGCCAGCAGCTTTAGATTTGTCGGGGGGGCAAACAATGAGCAGTTCTTC.

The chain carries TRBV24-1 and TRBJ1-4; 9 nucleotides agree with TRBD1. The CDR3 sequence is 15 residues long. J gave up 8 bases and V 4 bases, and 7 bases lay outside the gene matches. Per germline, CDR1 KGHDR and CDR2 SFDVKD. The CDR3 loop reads CATSEATGGKEKLFF. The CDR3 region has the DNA TGTGCCACCAGTGAGGCGACAGGGGGAAAGGAAAAACTGTTTTTT.

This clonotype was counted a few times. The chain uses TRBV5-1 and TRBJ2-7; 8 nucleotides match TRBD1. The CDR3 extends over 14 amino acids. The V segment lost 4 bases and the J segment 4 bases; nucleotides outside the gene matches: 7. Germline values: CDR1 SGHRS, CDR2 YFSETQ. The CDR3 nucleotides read TGCGCCAGCAGCCTCGACAGGGGTTTTTACGAGCAGTACTTC. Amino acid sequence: CASSLDRGFYEQYF. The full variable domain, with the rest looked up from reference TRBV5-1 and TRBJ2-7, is KAGVTQTPRYLIKTRGQQVTLSCSPISGHRSVSWYQQTPGQGLQFLFEYFSETQRNKGNFPGRFSGRQFSNSRSEMNVSTLELGDSALYLCASSLDRGFYEQYFGPGTRLTVT.

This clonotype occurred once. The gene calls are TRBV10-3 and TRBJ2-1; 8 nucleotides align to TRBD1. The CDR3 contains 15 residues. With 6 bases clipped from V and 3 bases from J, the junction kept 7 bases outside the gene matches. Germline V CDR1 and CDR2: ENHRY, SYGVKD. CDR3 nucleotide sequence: TGTGCCATCAGCGCCGGGACAGGCTTCTACAATGAGCAGTTCTTC. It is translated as CAISAGTGFYNEQFF.

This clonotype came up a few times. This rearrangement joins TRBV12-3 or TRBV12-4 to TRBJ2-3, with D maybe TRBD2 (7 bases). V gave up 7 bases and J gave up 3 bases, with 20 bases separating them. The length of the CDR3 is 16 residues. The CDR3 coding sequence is TGTGCCAGCACCCTACCCCGGGGGGCCGGGACAGATACGCAGTATTTT. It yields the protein CASTLPRGAGTDTQYF.